These 4 T cell receptor beta chains were all obtained from the same sample, sequenced in a study of blood T cell repertoires in COVID-19. The assay was immunoSEQ multiplex PCR, and TCRdb's table has in-frame clones only and misses some. The sample has around 120,000 clones; around 91% are singletons. The specimen sequenced was peripheral blood. These receptors were taken from an elderly woman with acute or convalescent COVID-19.

V and J are TRBV6-5 and TRBJ2-5; 8 positions match TRBD2. J was trimmed by 4 bases and V by 5 bases; bases with no gene match: 9. CDR1 and CDR2 (germline): MNHEY, SVGAGI. CDR3 size: 15 residues. CDR3 region: CASSRLGGAGETQYF. The CDR3 DNA reads TGTGCCAGCAGTCGCCTCGGGGGGGCCGGAGAGACCCAGTACTTC.

The genes are TRBV7-9 and TRBJ2-7; 10 bases agree with TRBD2. Germline lookup yields CDR1 SEHNR and CDR2 FQNEAQ (reference sequence). The CDR3 spans 15 residues. The J segment lost 2 bases and the V segment lost 4 bases, leaving 5 bases of the junction unmatched. The CDR3: CASSSRTSGTYEQYF. CDR3 DNA sequence: TGTGCCAGCAGCTCTAGGACTAGCGGTACCTACGAGCAGTACTTC.

The V gene is TRBV27, the J gene TRBJ2-1, with D perhaps TRBD2 (6 bases). The CDR3 is 14 residues long. Germline CDR1 reads MNHEY; CDR2 reads SMNVEV (reference sequence). V dropped 7 bases and J dropped 10 bases, with 20 bases sitting between them. This chain's CDR3 is CASTQGGELREQFF. The CDR3 DNA is TGTGCCAGCACCCAAGGCGGGGAGTTACGCGAGCAGTTCTTC.

This clone was observed a single time. This sequence joins TRBV4-1 and TRBJ2-7, with TRBD2 as a possible D gene (5 bases). Trimming shortened V by 0 bases and J by 3 bases, and 9 bases separated the two germline ends. This CDR3 has 14 residues. Per the germline V gene, CDR1 is MGHRA and CDR2 is YSYEKL. The CDR3 region has the DNA TGCGCCAGCAGCCAAGATCTAGCAGTCTACGAGCAGTACTTC. Amino acid sequence: CASSQDLAVYEQYF.